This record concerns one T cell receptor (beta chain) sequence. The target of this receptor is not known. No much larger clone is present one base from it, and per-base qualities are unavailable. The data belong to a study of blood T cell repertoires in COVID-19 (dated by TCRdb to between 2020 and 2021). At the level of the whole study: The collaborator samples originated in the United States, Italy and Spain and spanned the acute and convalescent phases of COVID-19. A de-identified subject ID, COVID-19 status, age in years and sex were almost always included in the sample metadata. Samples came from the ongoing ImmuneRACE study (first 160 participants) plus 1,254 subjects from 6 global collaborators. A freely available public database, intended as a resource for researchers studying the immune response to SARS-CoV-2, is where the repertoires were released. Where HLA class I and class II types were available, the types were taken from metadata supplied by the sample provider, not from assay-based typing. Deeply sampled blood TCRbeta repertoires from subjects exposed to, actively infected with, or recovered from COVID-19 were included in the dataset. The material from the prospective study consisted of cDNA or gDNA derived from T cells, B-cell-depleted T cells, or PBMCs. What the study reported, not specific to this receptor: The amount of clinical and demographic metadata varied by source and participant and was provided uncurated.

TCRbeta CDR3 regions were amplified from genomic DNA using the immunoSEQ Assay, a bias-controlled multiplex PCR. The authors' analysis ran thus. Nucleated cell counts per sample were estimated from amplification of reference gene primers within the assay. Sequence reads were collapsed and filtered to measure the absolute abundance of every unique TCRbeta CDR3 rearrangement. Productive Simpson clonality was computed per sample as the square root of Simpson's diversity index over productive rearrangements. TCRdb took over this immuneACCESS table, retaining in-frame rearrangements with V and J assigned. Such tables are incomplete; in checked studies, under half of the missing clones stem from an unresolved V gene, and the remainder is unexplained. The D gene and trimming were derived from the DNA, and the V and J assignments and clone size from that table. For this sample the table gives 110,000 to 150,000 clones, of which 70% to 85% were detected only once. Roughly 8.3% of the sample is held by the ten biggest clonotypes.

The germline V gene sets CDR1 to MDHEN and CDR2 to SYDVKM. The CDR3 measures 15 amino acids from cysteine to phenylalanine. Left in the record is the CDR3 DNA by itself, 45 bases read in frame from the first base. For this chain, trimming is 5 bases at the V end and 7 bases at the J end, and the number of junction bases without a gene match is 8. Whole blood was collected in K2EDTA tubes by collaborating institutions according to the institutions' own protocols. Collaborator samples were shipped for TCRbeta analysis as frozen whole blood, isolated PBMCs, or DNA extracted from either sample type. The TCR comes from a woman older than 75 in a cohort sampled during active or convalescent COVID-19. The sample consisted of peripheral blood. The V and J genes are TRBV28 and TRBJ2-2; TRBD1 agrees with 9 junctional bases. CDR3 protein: CASSLQGAGGGELFF. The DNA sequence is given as TGTGCCAGCAGTCTACAGGGGGCAGGTGGCGGGGAGCTGTTTTTT.